This entry features one TCR beta chain sequence. The sample originates from a study of CD8 T cells in Susac syndrome. Sequencing targeted TCR beta in blood CD8+ and CD4+ T cells. Germline-derived CDR1 and CDR2 are SQVTM and ANQGSEA. This CDR3 spans 11 amino acids. The V gene lost 1 base and the J gene lost 8 bases, with 8 bases spanning the gap. A quantity of about 0.5 to 1 ug RNA underwent reverse transcription using random hexamers. One entry per CDR3 protein, called by TCRdb with MiXCR from the immunoSEQ multiplex PCR reads. The table records 200,000 to 250,000 distinct CDR3 sequences, 95% of them present only once.

Sequencing used CD4+ T cells from PBMCs. The chain couples TRBV29-1 to TRBJ1-2; D not resolved. This receptor was obtained from a human donor with multiple sclerosis. CDR3 protein: CSVEAAGGYTF. The CDR3 nucleotides are TGCAGCGTTGAAGCAGCTGGGGGCTACACCTTC.